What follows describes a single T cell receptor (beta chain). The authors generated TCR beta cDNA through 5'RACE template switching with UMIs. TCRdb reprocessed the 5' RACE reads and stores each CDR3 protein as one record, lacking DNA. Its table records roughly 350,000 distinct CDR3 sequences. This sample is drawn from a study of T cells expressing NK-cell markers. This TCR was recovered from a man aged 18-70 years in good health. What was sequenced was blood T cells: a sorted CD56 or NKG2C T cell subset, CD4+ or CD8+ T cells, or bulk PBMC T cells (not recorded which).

The CDR3 loop is CASSLGTGFYGYTF. The V call is TRBV12-3 or TRBV12-4, the J call TRBJ1-2; TCRdb picks TRBD1, but there is no DNA to check that call. This CDR3 region has 14 residues.